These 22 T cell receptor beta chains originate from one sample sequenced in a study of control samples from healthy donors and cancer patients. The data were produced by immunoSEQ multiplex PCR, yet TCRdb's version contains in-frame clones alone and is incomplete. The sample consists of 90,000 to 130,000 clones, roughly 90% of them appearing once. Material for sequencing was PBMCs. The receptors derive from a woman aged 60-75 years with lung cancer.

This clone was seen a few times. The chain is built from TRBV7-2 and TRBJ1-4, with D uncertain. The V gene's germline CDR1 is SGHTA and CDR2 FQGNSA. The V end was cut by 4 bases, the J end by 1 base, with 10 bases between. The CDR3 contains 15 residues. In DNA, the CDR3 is TGTGCCAGCAGCTCCAGACTGGGAACTAATGAAAAACTGTTTTTT. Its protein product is CASSSRLGTNEKLFF.

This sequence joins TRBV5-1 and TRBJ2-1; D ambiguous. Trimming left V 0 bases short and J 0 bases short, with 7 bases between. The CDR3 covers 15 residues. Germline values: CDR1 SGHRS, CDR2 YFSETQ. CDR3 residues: CASSLDGLSYNEQFF. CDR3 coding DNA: TGCGCCAGCAGCTTGGATGGCCTCTCCTACAATGAGCAGTTCTTC.

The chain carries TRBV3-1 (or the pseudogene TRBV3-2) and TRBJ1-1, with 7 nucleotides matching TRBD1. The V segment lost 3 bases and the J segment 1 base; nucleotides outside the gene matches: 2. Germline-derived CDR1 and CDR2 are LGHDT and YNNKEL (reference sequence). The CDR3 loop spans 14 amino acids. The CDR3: CASSHGDRNTEAFF. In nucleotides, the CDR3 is TGTGCCAGCAGCCACGGGGACAGGAACACTGAAGCTTTCTTT.

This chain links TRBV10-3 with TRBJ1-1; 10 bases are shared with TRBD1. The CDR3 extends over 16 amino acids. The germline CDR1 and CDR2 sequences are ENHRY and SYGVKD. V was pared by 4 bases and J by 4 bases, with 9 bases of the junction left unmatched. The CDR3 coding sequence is TGTGCCATCAGTGGACAGGGGGCCTTTCGGGGCACTGAAGCTTTCTTT. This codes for CAISGQGAFRGTEAFF.

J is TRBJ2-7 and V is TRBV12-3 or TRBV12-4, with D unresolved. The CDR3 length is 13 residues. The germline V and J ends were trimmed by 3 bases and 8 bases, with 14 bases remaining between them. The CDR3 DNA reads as TGTGCCAGCAGTTTTGTCGGGTCACAGCAGCAGTACTTC. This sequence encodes CASSFVGSQQQYF.

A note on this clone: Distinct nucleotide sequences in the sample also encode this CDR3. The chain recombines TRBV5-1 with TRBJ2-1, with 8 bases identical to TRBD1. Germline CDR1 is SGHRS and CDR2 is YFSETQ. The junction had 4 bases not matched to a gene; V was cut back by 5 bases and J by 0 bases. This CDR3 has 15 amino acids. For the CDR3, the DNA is TGCGCCAGCAGTCTGACAGGGGACTCCTACAATGAGCAGTTCTTC. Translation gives CASSLTGDSYNEQFF.

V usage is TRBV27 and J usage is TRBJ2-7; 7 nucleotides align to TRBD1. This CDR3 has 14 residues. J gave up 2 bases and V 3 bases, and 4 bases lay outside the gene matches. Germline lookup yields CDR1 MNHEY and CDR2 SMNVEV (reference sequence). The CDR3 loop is CASSFSGTAYEQYF. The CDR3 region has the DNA TGTGCCAGCAGTTTTTCTGGGACAGCCTACGAGCAGTACTTC.

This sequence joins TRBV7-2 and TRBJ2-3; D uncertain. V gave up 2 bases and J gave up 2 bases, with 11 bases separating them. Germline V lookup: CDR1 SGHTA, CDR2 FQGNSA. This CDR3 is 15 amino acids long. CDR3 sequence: CASSLFSGYTDTQYF. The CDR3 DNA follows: TGTGCCAGCAGCTTATTCTCCGGATACACAGATACGCAGTATTTT.

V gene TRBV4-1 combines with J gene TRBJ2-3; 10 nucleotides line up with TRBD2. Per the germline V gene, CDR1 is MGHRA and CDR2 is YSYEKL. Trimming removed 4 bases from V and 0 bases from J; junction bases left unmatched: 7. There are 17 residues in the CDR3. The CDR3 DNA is TGCGCCAGCAGCCTCGGACTAGCGGAGACTAGCACAGATACGCAGTATTTT. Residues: CASSLGLAETSTDTQYF.

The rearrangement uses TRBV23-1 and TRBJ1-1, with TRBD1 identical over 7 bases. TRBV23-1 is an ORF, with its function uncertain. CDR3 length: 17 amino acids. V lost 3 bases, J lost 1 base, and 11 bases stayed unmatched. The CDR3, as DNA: TGCGCCAGCAGTCATTCGGGACAGCGGGTAGGGAACACTGAAGCTTTCTTT. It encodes CASSHSGQRVGNTEAFF.

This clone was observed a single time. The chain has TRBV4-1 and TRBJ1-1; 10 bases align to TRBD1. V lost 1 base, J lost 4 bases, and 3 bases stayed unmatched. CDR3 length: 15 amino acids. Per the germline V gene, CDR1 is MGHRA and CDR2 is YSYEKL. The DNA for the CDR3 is TGCGCCAGCAGCCAAGCGACAGGGGGCGCCACTGAAGCTTTCTTT. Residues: CASSQATGGATEAFF.

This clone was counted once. In DNA form, the CDR3 reads TGTGCCAGCAGCTTACCGGGACTAGCGGGAGATTATACGCAGTATTTT. This sequence encodes CASSLPGLAGDYTQYF. The chain employs TRBV21-1 and TRBJ2-3; the tabulated D call, TRBD2, remains unverified against the DNA. TRBV21-1 is a documented pseudogene. The CDR3 covers 16 residues.

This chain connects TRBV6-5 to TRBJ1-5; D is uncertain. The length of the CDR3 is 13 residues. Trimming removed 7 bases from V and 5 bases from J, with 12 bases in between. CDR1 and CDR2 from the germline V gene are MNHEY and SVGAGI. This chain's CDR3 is CASMMQSDQPQHF. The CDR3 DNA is TGTGCCAGCATGATGCAGTCGGATCAGCCCCAGCATTTT.

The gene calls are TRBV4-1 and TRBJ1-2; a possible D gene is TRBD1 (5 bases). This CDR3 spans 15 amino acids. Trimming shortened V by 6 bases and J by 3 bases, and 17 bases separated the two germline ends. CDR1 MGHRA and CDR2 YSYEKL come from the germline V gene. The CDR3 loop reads CASSPPGGEDYGYTF. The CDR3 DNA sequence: TGCGCCAGCAGTCCCCCCGGGGGGGAGGACTATGGCTACACCTTC.

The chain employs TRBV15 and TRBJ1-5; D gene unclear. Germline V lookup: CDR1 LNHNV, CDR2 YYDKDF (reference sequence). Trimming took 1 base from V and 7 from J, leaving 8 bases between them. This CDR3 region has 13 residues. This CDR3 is CATSRVKLQPQHF. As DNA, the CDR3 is TGTGCCACCAGCAGAGTAAAGCTACAGCCCCAGCATTTT. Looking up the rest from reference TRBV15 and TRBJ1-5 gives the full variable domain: DAMVIQNPRYQVTQFGKPVTLSCSQTLNHNVMYWYQQKSSQAPKLLFHYYDKDFNNEADTPDNFQSRRPNTSFCFLDIRSPGLGDTAMYLCATSRVKLQPQHFGDGTRLSIL.

CDR3 loop: CASSTKTGGSEKLFF. In nucleotides, the CDR3 is TGTGCCAGTAGTACGAAGACAGGGGGGAGTGAAAAACTGTTTTTT. This sequence joins TRBV19 and TRBJ1-4; 9 bases line up with TRBD1. J was trimmed by 7 bases and V by 4 bases; bases with no gene match: 7. Germline assignment: CDR1 LNHDA and CDR2 SQIVND (reference sequence). This CDR3 is 15 amino acids long.

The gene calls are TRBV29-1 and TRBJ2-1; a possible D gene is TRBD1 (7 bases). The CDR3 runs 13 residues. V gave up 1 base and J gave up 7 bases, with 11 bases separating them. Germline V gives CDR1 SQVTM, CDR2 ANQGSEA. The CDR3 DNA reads TGCAGCGTTGAAGTACAGGGGAGGAATGAGCAGTTCTTC. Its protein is CSVEVQGRNEQFF.

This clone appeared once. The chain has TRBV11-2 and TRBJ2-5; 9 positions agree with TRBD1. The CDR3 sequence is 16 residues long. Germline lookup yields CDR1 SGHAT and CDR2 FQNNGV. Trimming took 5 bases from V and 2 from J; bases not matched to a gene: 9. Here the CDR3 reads CASSPGQGPAQETQYF. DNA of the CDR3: TGTGCCAGCAGCCCAGGACAGGGGCCGGCACAAGAGACCCAGTACTTC.

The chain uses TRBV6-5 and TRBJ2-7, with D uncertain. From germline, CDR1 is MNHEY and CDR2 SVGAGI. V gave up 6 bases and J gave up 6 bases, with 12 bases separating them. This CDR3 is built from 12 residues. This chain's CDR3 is CASSLPPREQYF. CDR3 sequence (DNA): TGTGCCAGCAGCCTACCCCCGCGCGAGCAGTACTTC.

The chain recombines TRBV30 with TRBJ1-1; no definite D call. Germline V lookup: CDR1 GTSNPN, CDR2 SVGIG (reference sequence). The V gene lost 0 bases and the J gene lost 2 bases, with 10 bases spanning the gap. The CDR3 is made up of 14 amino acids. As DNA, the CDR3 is TGTGCCTGGAGTGTAACTGAATCAAACACTGAAGCTTTCTTT. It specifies CAWSVTESNTEAFF.

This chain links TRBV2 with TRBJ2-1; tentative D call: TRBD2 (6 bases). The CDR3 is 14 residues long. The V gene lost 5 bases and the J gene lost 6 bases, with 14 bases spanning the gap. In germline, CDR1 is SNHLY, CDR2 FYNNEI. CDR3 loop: CASSRSSGANEQFF. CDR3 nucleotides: TGTGCCAGCAGTCGCAGTAGCGGAGCCAATGAGCAGTTCTTC.

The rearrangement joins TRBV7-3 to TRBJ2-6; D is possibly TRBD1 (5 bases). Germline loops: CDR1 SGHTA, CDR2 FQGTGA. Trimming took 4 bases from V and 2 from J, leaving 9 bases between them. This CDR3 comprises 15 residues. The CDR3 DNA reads TGTGCCAGCAGCTCCTCAGGGACTGGGGCCAACGTCCTGACTTTC. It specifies CASSSSGTGANVLTF.